This TCR beta chain appears in the sequencing data of a study of blood T cells in healthy people across ages. The CDR3 is 14 residues long. The V gene's germline CDR1 is SGDLS and CDR2 YYNGEE. Through a sample-barcoded 5' primer and a J-beta primer mix, a second PCR was run for 7 to 11 cycles. TCRdb reanalysed the 5' RACE reads using MiXCR and keeps one entry per CDR3 protein. The sample lists about 580,000 distinct CDR3 sequences, less than 60% occurring once. The genes are TRBV9 and TRBJ2-5, with D possibly called TRBD1 or TRBD2 (6 bases each). The J call may be wrong; the DNA end is better matched by TRBJ2-7. Material: blood. The source of this sequence is a man at least 80 years old in good health. The CDR3 nucleotides read TGTGCCAGCAGCGTAAGGGGGACTGCCGCCGAGCAGTACTTC. Residues: CASSVRGTAAEQYF.